A single sample gave rise to the 25 T cell receptor beta chains below, sequenced in a study of control samples from healthy donors and cancer patients (dated by TCRdb to about 2020). The library was built by means of the immunoSEQ multiplex PCR assay. As stored in TCRdb, this immuneACCESS dataset retains in-frame rearrangements with V and J assigned. A fraction of the clones does not appear; measured against another copy, unresolved V genes explain less than half of the discrepancy, and the remainder lacks a known reason. This sample lists 120,000 or so clones; roughly 87% were detected once. Of the sample, 1.5% to 2% falls within the top ten clones. Source material: blood. The receptors stem from a man aged 18 to 35 in good health.

This clone was recorded once. V gene TRBV5-1 combines with J gene TRBJ2-3; possible D gene TRBD1, 5 bases. Germline CDR1 is SGHRS and CDR2 is YFSETQ. The V end lost 3 bases, the J end lost 0 bases, and 8 bases lay between the germline ends. The CDR3 has 14 amino acids. The CDR3 nucleotides read TGCGCCAGCAGCTGGCAGGGAAGCACAGATACGCAGTATTTT. It yields the protein CASSWQGSTDTQYF.

The V gene is TRBV12-3 or TRBV12-4, the J gene TRBJ1-1; no definite D call. The CDR3 consists of 13 residues. The germline V and J ends were trimmed by 4 bases and 5 bases, with 11 bases remaining between them. This CDR3 reads CASSSPGMTEAFF. In DNA, the CDR3 is TGTGCCAGCAGTTCGCCCGGGATGACTGAAGCTTTCTTT.

The rearrangement joins TRBV6-5 to TRBJ1-1, with TRBD1 as a possible D gene (5 bases). This CDR3 spans 12 amino acids. V was shortened by 7 bases and J by 2 bases, with 8 bases between the two germline ends. In germline, CDR1 is MNHEY, CDR2 SVGAGI. The CDR3 spells CASKRGNTEAFF. The CDR3 DNA reads TGTGCCAGCAAAAGGGGAAACACTGAAGCTTTCTTT.

The V gene is TRBV27, the J gene TRBJ2-1; 10 nucleotides line up with TRBD2. After removal of 0 bases from V and 4 bases from J, the junction contained 3 bases not matched to a gene. The CDR3 has 16 residues. The germline V gene encodes CDR1 MNHEY and CDR2 SMNVEV (reference sequence). The DNA of the CDR3 is TGTGCCAGCAGTTTATCGGGTAGCGGGAGGTACAATGAGCAGTTCTTC. Residues: CASSLSGSGRYNEQFF.

This sequence joins TRBV30 and TRBJ2-7; 9 positions match TRBD1. The V and J ends lost 4 bases and 2 bases, in that order; junction bases with no gene match: 9. Germline CDR1 is GTSNPN and CDR2 is SVGIG (reference sequence). This CDR3 is 15 amino acids long. DNA of the CDR3: TGTGCCTGGAATATAGGGACAGGGATTCCCTACGAGCAGTACTTC. Amino acids: CAWNIGTGIPYEQYF. Full variable domain (rest looked up from reference TRBV30 and TRBJ2-7): SQTIHQWPATLVQPVGSPLSLECTVEGTSNPNLYWYRQAAGRGLQLLFYSVGIGQISSEVPQNLSASRPQDRQFILSSKKLLLSDSGFYLCAWNIGTGIPYEQYFGPGTRLTVT.

The chain couples TRBV18 to TRBJ2-3; 7 positions agree with TRBD1. The CDR3 is 15 residues long. After removal of 2 bases from V and 3 bases from J, the junction contained 5 bases not matched to a gene. From germline, CDR1 is KGHSH and CDR2 LQKENI. The CDR3 nucleotides are TGTGCCAGCTCACCAAAGGGGGCGCATACAGATACGCAGTATTTT. The encoded protein is CASSPKGAHTDTQYF.

The chain joins TRBV28 to TRBJ2-7; D unclear. The germline gives CDR1 MDHEN, CDR2 SYDVKM. Deletions cut 5 bases from V and 4 bases from J, with 15 bases between. The length of the CDR3 is 14 residues. The CDR3 DNA reads as TGTGCCAGCAGTCATGGGAAGGACGGGTACGAGCAGTACTTC. This codes for CASSHGKDGYEQYF.

The V gene is TRBV6-2 or TRBV6-3, the J gene TRBJ1-2; no definite D call. V gave up 5 bases and J gave up 3 bases, with 4 bases separating them. The CDR3 loop spans 11 amino acids. From germline, CDR1 is MNHEY and CDR2 SVGEGT. The CDR3 region has the DNA TGTGCCAGCAGTCGGGACTATGGCTACACCTTC. Protein product: CASSRDYGYTF.

The V gene is TRBV7-7, the J gene TRBJ2-2; TRBD1 matches at 8 bases. CDR1 is SSHAT and CDR2 is FNYEAQ in the germline V gene (reference sequence). V gave up 1 base and J gave up 4 bases; unmatched junction bases: 2. The CDR3 covers 15 residues. As DNA, the CDR3 is TGTGCCAGCAGCTTAGAGACAGGGGTCACCGGGGAGCTGTTTTTT. Encoded protein: CASSLETGVTGELFF. Full variable domain (missing parts from reference TRBV7-7 and TRBJ2-2): GAGVSQSPRYKVTKRGQDVTLRCDPISSHATLYWYQQALGQGPEFLTYFNYEAQPDKSGLPSDRFSAERPEGSISTLTIQRTEQRDSAMYRCASSLETGVTGELFFGEGSRLTVL.

V and J are TRBV7-3 and TRBJ2-2; a possible D gene is TRBD2 (6 bases). The CDR3 spans 15 residues. CDR1 and CDR2 (germline): SGHTA, FQGTGA. V was clipped by 5 bases and J by 8 bases, with 18 bases between them. The CDR3 region is CASSPIGEVVGELFF. The CDR3 DNA sequence: TGTGCCAGCAGCCCGATCGGGGAGGTGGTAGGGGAGCTGTTTTTT.

The chain is built from TRBV11-2 and TRBJ2-7; TRBD1 agrees at 9 bases. Germline trimming cut 7 bases from V and 8 bases from J; bases unmatched to any gene: 6. The CDR3 sequence is 12 residues long. Looked up from germline, CDR1 is SGHAT and CDR2 is FQNNGV. The CDR3, as DNA: TGTGCCAGCAACCCGGGACAGGGCCAGCAGTACTTC. Protein sequence: CASNPGQGQQYF.

This chain joins TRBV11-2 and TRBJ2-5; the D is unclear. The CDR3 is 13 residues long. In germline, CDR1 is SGHAT, CDR2 FQNNGV. The V and J ends lost 1 base and 7 bases respectively, with 10 bases between them. This chain's CDR3 is CASSLGDARTQYF. The CDR3 region has the DNA TGTGCCAGCAGCTTAGGAGATGCAAGGACCCAGTACTTC.

This chain uses TRBV10-1 with TRBJ1-1, with D unresolved. The germline V gene encodes CDR1 WNHNN and CDR2 SYGVQD (reference sequence). V was shortened by 0 bases and J by 5 bases, with 16 bases between the two germline ends. The CDR3 is 16 amino acids. The CDR3 nucleotides read TGCGCCAGCAGTGAGTCACATCTTAGTCTGGGGACTGAAGCTTTCTTT. This gives the protein CASSESHLSLGTEAFF.

The rearrangement joins TRBV19 to TRBJ1-5; D remains unclear. The CDR3 has 11 residues. V lost 5 bases to trimming and J lost 10 bases, with 9 bases between them. From germline, CDR1 is LNHDA and CDR2 SQIVND (reference sequence). The CDR3 nucleotides are TGTGCCAGTAGTTCCTCGGATCCCCAGCATTTT. Protein product: CASSSSDPQHF.

The V and J genes are TRBV7-9 and TRBJ1-4, with D unclear. Germline values: CDR1 SEHNR, CDR2 FQNEAQ (reference sequence). The germline V and J ends were trimmed by 3 bases and 8 bases, with 10 bases remaining between them. This CDR3 region has 13 residues. In DNA form, the CDR3 reads TGTGCCAGCAGCTTTATTCGCCAGGAAAAACTGTTTTTT. Translation gives CASSFIRQEKLFF.

Here the CDR3 reads CASSSPGQTYEQYF. The CDR3 coding sequence is TGTGCCAGCAGCTCCCCGGGACAGACCTACGAGCAGTACTTC. The chain has TRBV7-9 and TRBJ2-7; TRBD1 matches at 7 bases. V dropped 4 bases and J dropped 2; count of bases not matched to a gene: 5. In germline, CDR1 is SEHNR, CDR2 FQNEAQ (reference sequence). The CDR3 sequence is 14 residues long.

The chain is built from TRBV19 and TRBJ1-1; the match to TRBD1 covers 8 bases. Unmatched junction bases numbered 17, after V lost 7 bases and J lost 1 base. Germline-derived CDR1 and CDR2 are LNHDA and SQIVND (reference sequence). The CDR3 totals 18 residues. The CDR3, as DNA: TGTGCCAGTATCTCCTTGGCCGGGACAGGCCGAAAGAACACTGAAGCTTTCTTT. Protein product: CASISLAGTGRKNTEAFF.

This clone was detected once. V usage is TRBV4-1 and J usage is TRBJ1-2; 7 positions match TRBD1. Germline trimming cut 0 bases from V and 11 bases from J; bases unmatched to any gene: 21. CDR1 MGHRA and CDR2 YSYEKL come from the germline V gene. This CDR3 spans 18 amino acids. The CDR3 nucleotides read TGCGCCAGCAGCCAAGATAGGGACAGCCCCGCAGCGCGAATTAGGTACACCTTC. Translation: CASSQDRDSPAARIRYTF.

A single count supports this clone. V usage is TRBV5-1 and J usage is TRBJ2-5; 8 nucleotides agree with TRBD1. V dropped 7 bases and J dropped 0; count of bases not matched to a gene: 11. The CDR3 extends over 16 amino acids. Germline CDR1 reads SGHRS; CDR2 reads YFSETQ. CDR3 region: CASGRTGQGYQETQYF. CDR3 sequence (DNA): TGCGCCAGCGGCAGAACCGGACAGGGCTACCAAGAGACCCAGTACTTC. The whole variable domain, remainder taken from reference TRBV5-1 and TRBJ2-5, is KAGVTQTPRYLIKTRGQQVTLSCSPISGHRSVSWYQQTPGQGLQFLFEYFSETQRNKGNFPGRFSGRQFSNSRSEMNVSTLELGDSALYLCASGRTGQGYQETQYFGPGTRLLVL.

The J gene is TRBJ1-2, the V gene TRBV14, with 9 bases aligning to TRBD1. The V and J ends lost 4 bases and 4 bases, in that order; junction bases with no gene match: 7. This CDR3 has 15 residues. Germline CDR1 reads SGHDN; CDR2 reads FVKESK. DNA for the CDR3: TGTGCCAGCAGCCGATGGACAGGGGAAGTCTATGGCTACACCTTC. Residues: CASSRWTGEVYGYTF.

This chain connects TRBV9 to TRBJ2-5; maybe TRBD2 (5 bases). In germline, CDR1 is SGDLS, CDR2 YYNGEE. Trimming took off 4 bases at V and 3 bases at J, with 16 bases between the two ends. The CDR3 has 15 residues. This chain's CDR3 is CASSPSLERKETQYF. CDR3 bases: TGTGCCAGCAGCCCTTCGCTAGAGCGGAAAGAGACCCAGTACTTC.

This clone was detected only once. The V and J genes are TRBV6-6 and TRBJ1-1; 10 bases align to TRBD1. CDR1 and CDR2 from the germline V gene are MNHNY and SVGAGI (reference sequence). This CDR3 contains 13 residues. Trimming removed 6 bases from V and 10 bases from J; junction bases left unmatched: 8. The CDR3 DNA is TGTGCCAGCAGCCCGGGACAGGGGATGGTAGCTTTCTTT. It codes for CASSPGQGMVAFF.

The V and J genes are TRBV27 and TRBJ1-2; D call uncertain. Trimming shortened V by 7 bases and J by 2 bases, and 11 bases separated the two germline ends. The CDR3 runs to 13 residues. Germline-derived CDR1 and CDR2 are MNHEY and SMNVEV (reference sequence). This chain's CDR3 is CASNPGGNYGYTF. DNA of the CDR3: TGTGCCAGCAATCCGGGAGGGAACTATGGCTACACCTTC.

The rearrangement joins TRBV5-1 to TRBJ2-7; D may match TRBD1 or TRBD2 (5 bases each). Germline V gene lookup returns CDR1 SGHRS and CDR2 YFSETQ. The CDR3 has 15 residues. Trimming pared 0 bases from V and 0 bases from J, leaving 10 bases between. As DNA, the CDR3 is TGCGCCAGCAGCTTGGGGGGGTCCAGCTCCTACGAGCAGTACTTC. Translated: CASSLGGSSSYEQYF. The full variable domain, with the rest looked up from reference TRBV5-1 and TRBJ2-7, is KAGVTQTPRYLIKTRGQQVTLSCSPISGHRSVSWYQQTPGQGLQFLFEYFSETQRNKGNFPGRFSGRQFSNSRSEMNVSTLELGDSALYLCASSLGGSSSYEQYFGPGTRLTVT.

The gene calls are TRBV30 and TRBJ2-5, with D possibly being TRBD1 or TRBD2 (5 bases each). The CDR3 totals 13 residues. V was pared by 1 base and J by 1 base, with 7 bases between. Germline loops: CDR1 GTSNPN, CDR2 SVGIG (reference sequence). The CDR3 nucleotides are TGTGCCTGGAGTGGTGGGGGCCAAGAGACCCAGTACTTC. Translating gives CAWSGGGQETQYF.